These 13 T cell receptor beta chains share one sample of origin, sequenced in a study of T cells after yellow fever vaccination (dated by TCRdb to about 2019). The treatment or condition label here, explained by the study, means: live attenuated yellow fever vaccine strain. The library was obtained by 5' RACE. Sequencing was performed on an Illumina HiSeq 2500. The public reads were quality trimmed at Q25 with fastp and then assembled into clones with MiXCR by TCRdb, keeping productive beta chains. Every CDR3 protein is listed once, alongside the most common genes and DNA of its rows. This sample comprises roughly 520,000 distinct CDR3 sequences, around a fifth of them detected only once. The ten largest clones take up approximately 15% of the sample. This specimen consisted of PBMCs, obtained approximately 22 days after the first yellow fever vaccination. These receptors were obtained from a man between 18 and 35 years old who received the YFV17D yellow fever vaccine.

This clonotype showed up just a few times. The chain links TRBV5-1 to TRBJ1-2, with a weak D call TRBD1 (6 bases). CDR1 SGHRS and CDR2 YFSETQ come from the germline V gene. This CDR3 has 15 amino acids. V was shortened by 0 bases and J by 9 bases, with 18 bases between the two germline ends. In DNA form, the CDR3 reads TGCGCCAGCAGCTTGGACCCCGCGGGGGCTGGGCGCTACACCTTC. It encodes CASSLDPAGAGRYTF.

The chain employs TRBV5-4 and TRBJ2-3, with D perhaps matching TRBD2 (7 bases). The CDR3 spans 16 residues. Per germline, CDR1 SGHNT and CDR2 YYREEE (reference sequence). V was shortened by 4 bases and J by 6 bases, with 21 bases between the two germline ends. This CDR3 is CASSRVLGGQSDTQYF. The CDR3 DNA is TGTGCCAGCAGCCGCGTACTGGGGGGGCAGTCCGATACGCAGTATTTT.

The CDR3 here is CASSHRDRVFTEKLFF. Here the CDR3 DNA reads TGCGCCAGCAGCCACCGGGACAGGGTCTTTACTGAAAAACTGTTTTTT. The rearrangement uses TRBV4-1 and TRBJ1-4, with 9 bases lining up with TRBD1. CDR3 size: 16 residues. V gave up 3 bases and J gave up 7 bases; unmatched junction bases: 9. CDR1 MGHRA and CDR2 YSYEKL come from the germline V gene.

The CDR3 DNA follows: TGTGCCAGCAGTGACTTTCAGGGCGCTGAAGCTTTCTTT. Encoded protein: CASSDFQGAEAFF. This chain links TRBV2 with TRBJ1-1, with a possible D match to TRBD1 (5 bases). Trimming cost V 3 bases and J 6 bases, with 11 bases left between them. This CDR3 comprises 13 residues. The germline CDR1 and CDR2 sequences are SNHLY and FYNNEI. The full variable domain, in which reference TRBV2 and TRBJ1-1 provide the parts outside the CDR3, is EPEVTQTPSHQVTQMGQEVILRCVPISNHLYFYWYRQILGQKVEFLVSFYNNEISEKSEIFDDQFSVERPDGSNFTLKIRSTKLEDSAMYFCASSDFQGAEAFFGQGTRLTVV.

This sequence joins TRBV4-3 and TRBJ2-7, with D uncertain. The V end was cut by 4 bases, the J end by 3 bases, with 13 bases between. The CDR3 is 14 amino acids. The germline CDR1 and CDR2 sequences are LGHNA and YSLEER. CDR3 sequence (DNA): TGCGCCAGCAGCCCGGCGGAGACCAGCTACGAGCAGTACTTC. Protein sequence: CASSPAETSYEQYF.

This clonotype occurred a few times. This chain uses TRBV7-2 with TRBJ2-2, with D perhaps TRBD2 (5 bases). CDR3 length: 13 amino acids. CDR1 and CDR2 from the germline V gene are SGHTA and FQGNSA. Between the trimmed V and J ends, which lost 4 bases and 10 bases, there was a span of 13 bases. CDR3 sequence reads: CASSSIGEQELFF. In DNA, the CDR3 is TGTGCCAGCAGCTCGATCGGGGAGCAGGAGCTGTTTTTT. The whole variable domain, remainder taken from reference TRBV7-2 and TRBJ2-2, is GAGVSQSPSNKVTEKGKDVELRCDPISGHTALYWYRQSLGQGLEFLIYFQGNSAPDKSGLPSDRFSAERTGGSVSTLTIQRTQQEDSAVYLCASSSIGEQELFFGEGSRLTVL.

The chain carries TRBV20-1 and TRBJ1-2, with D uncertain. In germline, CDR1 is DFQATT, CDR2 SNEGSKA (reference sequence). This CDR3 has 12 residues. Between the trimmed V and J ends, which lost 3 bases and 8 bases, there was a span of 13 bases. CDR3 sequence reads: CSARVRGSGYTF. CDR3 in DNA: TGCAGTGCTAGGGTCCGGGGTTCAGGCTACACCTTC.

The chain couples TRBV5-4 to TRBJ2-3, with 11 nucleotides matching TRBD2. V dropped 0 bases and J dropped 5; count of bases not matched to a gene: 5. There are 16 residues in the CDR3. In germline, CDR1 is SGHNT, CDR2 YYREEE (reference sequence). Here the CDR3 DNA reads TGTGCCAGCAGCTTGGGTAGCGGGGGGGCAGGAGATACGCAGTATTTT. It encodes CASSLGSGGAGDTQYF.

This clonotype was detected a few times. The genes are TRBV12-3 or TRBV12-4 and TRBJ1-1; D remains unclear. CDR3 length equals 13 residues. V lost 2 bases, J lost 5 bases, and 9 bases lay in between. This chain's CDR3 is CASSLNRRTEAFF. In DNA form, the CDR3 reads TGTGCCAGCAGTTTAAACCGAAGGACTGAAGCTTTCTTT.

A few counts support this clonotype. The rearrangement joins TRBV4-2 to TRBJ1-6; D unresolved. The CDR3 spans 12 residues. Trimming took 1 base from V and 10 from J, leaving 5 bases between them. From germline, CDR1 is LGHNA and CDR2 YNFKEQ. The CDR3 region is CASSQGESPLHF. Here the CDR3 DNA reads TGTGCCAGCAGCCAAGGGGAGTCACCCCTCCACTTT.

This clonotype was recorded at least ten times. The V call is TRBV5-6, the J call TRBJ2-3, with 8 bases matching TRBD1. The CDR3 consists of 16 residues. The J segment lost 5 bases and the V segment lost 4 bases, leaving 12 bases of the junction unmatched. The germline gives CDR1 SGHDT, CDR2 YYEEEE. The CDR3 nucleotides read TGTGCCAGCAGCCTTCTGACAGGGGCACTGGGAGATACGCAGTATTTT. It translates to CASSLLTGALGDTQYF.

This clonotype was recorded a few times. The chain is built from TRBV27 and TRBJ2-6; TRBD1 matches at 10 bases. After removal of 1 base from V and 4 bases from J, the junction contained 4 bases not matched to a gene. Per the germline V gene, CDR1 is MNHEY and CDR2 is SMNVEV (reference sequence). The CDR3 has 17 amino acids. CDR3 coding DNA: TGTGCCAGCAGTTTATGGGGACAGGGGACCGGGGCCAACGTCCTGACTTTC. Translated, it gives CASSLWGQGTGANVLTF.

This clonotype was detected only a few times. This chain connects TRBV5-1 to TRBJ1-3; D remains unclear. Trimming left V 5 bases short and J 0 bases short, with 9 bases between. Germline V gene lookup returns CDR1 SGHRS and CDR2 YFSETQ. The CDR3 runs 14 residues. CDR3 sequence (DNA): TGCGCCAGCAGACCAGGAGTCTCTGGAAACACCATATATTTT. Its protein product is CASRPGVSGNTIYF.